This TCR beta chain was profiled in a study of blood T cell repertoires in COVID-19 (dated by TCRdb to 2019 to 2021). Context from the whole study: The collaborator samples originated in the United States, Italy and Spain and spanned the acute and convalescent phases of COVID-19. The prospective study material was composed of cDNA or gDNA derived from T cells, B-cell-depleted T cells, or PBMCs. Samples were obtained from the ongoing ImmuneRACE study (first 160 participants) and from 1,000 to 1,500 subjects provided by 6 global collaborators. Where available, HLA class I and class II types were taken from metadata supplied by the sample provider and were not determined by assay-based typing. A freely available public database, intended as a resource for researchers studying the immune response to SARS-CoV-2, is where the repertoires were released. Sample metadata almost always included a de-identified subject ID, COVID-19 status, age in years and sex. The dataset comprised deeply sampled blood TCRbeta repertoires from subjects exposed to, actively infected with, or recovered from COVID-19.

A second Seattle source provided samples from volunteer blood donors who had recovered from COVID-19. Collaborating institutions collected whole blood in K2EDTA tubes following their own protocols. For TCRbeta analysis, collaborators shipped samples in one of three forms: frozen whole blood, isolated PBMCs, or DNA extracted from either of those sample types. About this clone itself: Its target antigen remains unknown. No base qualities exist here, and no much larger clone lies one base off it.

TCRbeta CDR3 regions were amplified from genomic DNA by means of the immunoSEQ Assay, a bias-controlled multiplex PCR. In the original analysis: Within the assay, amplification of reference gene primers was used to estimate how many nucleated cells each sample contained. To quantify the absolute abundance of each unique TCRbeta CDR3 rearrangement, sequence reads were collapsed and filtered. For each sample, productive Simpson clonality was calculated as the square root of Simpson's diversity index over productive rearrangements. TCRdb retrieved this table from immuneACCESS and kept in-frame rearrangements only. Not all clones are present; in checked studies, unresolved V genes account for under half, and no reason is known for the remainder. V and J calls and clone size are those listed in that table; D and trimming were worked out from the DNA. This sample lists some 320,000 clones; around 88% were detected once. The top ten clonotypes cover approximately 6.6% of the sample.

The CDR3, cysteine through phenylalanine, is 16 amino acids long. The entry retains the CDR3 DNA only, 48 bases that are in frame from base 1. Deletion took 0 bases off V and 8 bases off J, with a span of 16 bases between the germline ends. According to the germline V gene, CDR1 reads MNHEY and CDR2 reads SVGAGI. General conclusions and limits of the study: Clinical and demographic metadata were provided uncurated, with the amount varying by source and participant.

The receptor comes from a woman in her twenties or thirties who had recovered from COVID-19. The chain employs TRBV6-5 and TRBJ1-4, and TRBD1 may be the D gene, going by 5 matching bases. Sequencing was performed on peripheral blood. CDR3 reads: CASSYSVAGQEEKLFF. In nucleotide form, the sequence is TGTGCCAGCAGTTACTCGGTCGCAGGGCAGGAGGAAAAACTGTTTTTT.